The clone carrying this TCR beta chain occurred many times. Its cognate antigen is unknown. Hyperthyroidism had been newly diagnosed in patients aged 18 to 65, and its duration was under 2 months. Diagnosing involved the use of clinical symptoms, serum thyroxine and TRAb, thyroid ultrasound and orbital computed tomography. TCR beta CDR3 regions were amplified from RNA transcripts. During a first-round RT-PCR of the TCR CDR3, the HTBI primer set was used. TCRdb redid the calling of the multiplex PCR reads with MiXCR, one entry per CDR3 protein. The table shows about 700,000 distinct CDR3 sequences, with 13% to 15% occurring only once. These data belong to a study of T cells in Graves' hyperthyroidism and ophthalmopathy. General study results and limits: Blood also held most thyroid clonotypes expanded beyond 0.001.

There are 14 residues in the CDR3. CDR1 is SGHTA and CDR2 is FQGNSA in the germline V gene. Trimming removed 4 bases from V and 7 bases from J; junction bases left unmatched: 6. The source material was blood. The rearrangement uses TRBV7-2 and TRBJ1-2, with TRBD1 matching over 10 bases. This TCR came from a woman under 30 with Graves' hyperthyroidism. The CDR3 spells CASSYRQGAGGYTF. The CDR3, as DNA: TGTGCCAGCAGCTACAGACAGGGGGCGGGTGGCTACACCTTC.